The 5 T cell receptor beta chains below were found in one sample sequenced in a study of glioma-infiltrating T cells. Amplification of TCR alpha and beta CDR3 regions from RNA used iRepertoire nested multiplex PCR. TCRdb reanalysed the multiplex PCR reads using MiXCR and keeps one entry per CDR3 protein. This table holds some 90,000 distinct CDR3 sequences, roughly 40% found once. The sequenced sample consisted of glioma tissue, nonneoplastic brain tissue, or PBMCs (not recorded which). Receptors originate from a human donor with low-grade glioma or glioblastoma, undergoing nonglioma brain surgery, or in good health (not recorded which).

This clonotype showed up just once. The chain is built from TRBV6-1 and TRBJ1-1, with TRBD1 matching 8 bases. This CDR3 is built from 14 residues. The V and J ends lost 5 bases and 5 bases, in that order; junction bases with no gene match: 7. The germline V gene encodes CDR1 MNHNS and CDR2 SASEGT. As DNA, the CDR3 is TGTGCCAGCAGTTATGACAGGGGACGTACTGAAGCTTTCTTT. It specifies CASSYDRGRTEAFF.

About this clonotype itself: No conserved phenylalanine or tryptophan ends this CDR3, so it is likely a read error. The DNA is left out, because the CDR3 cannot be placed on it with certainty; the CDR3 is given as TCRdb lists it. This CDR3 reads CASSPKSGTDTQYL. This sequence joins TRBV28 and TRBJ2-3. Germline CDR1 reads MDHEN; CDR2 reads SYDVKM. The CDR3 is 14 amino acids long, termini counted.

This clonotype was counted many times. The chain employs TRBV12-3 or TRBV12-4 and TRBJ2-2; 9 bases agree with TRBD2. The CDR3 sequence is 16 residues long. Trimming removed 5 bases from V and 5 bases from J; junction bases left unmatched: 9. The chain's CDR3 is CASSRTSAGRTGELFF. The CDR3 DNA reads as TGTGCCAGCAGTCGGACTAGCGCGGGTAGGACCGGGGAGCTGTTTTTT.

On this clonotype itself: The junction departs from the called germline gene at one end, perhaps through a read error. The chain's CDR3 is CASSLGPSSSQPQHF. The DNA of the CDR3 is TGTGCCAGCAGCTTAGGACCAAGTAGCAGTCAGCCCCAGCATTTT. V is TRBV7-2 and J is TRBJ1-5; D is unresolved. This CDR3 spans 15 amino acids. Per the germline V gene, CDR1 is SGHTA and CDR2 is FQGNSA.

This clonotype has at least ten counts. The rearrangement joins TRBV27 to TRBJ2-1; D unresolved. The CDR3 loop spans 15 amino acids. CDR1 is MNHEY and CDR2 is SMNVEV in the germline V gene (reference sequence). The germline V and J ends were trimmed by 7 bases and 0 bases, with 13 bases remaining between them. The CDR3 region has the DNA TGTGCCAGCACTCCACGAATCAGCTCCTACAATGAGCAGTTCTTC. As protein: CASTPRISSYNEQFF.